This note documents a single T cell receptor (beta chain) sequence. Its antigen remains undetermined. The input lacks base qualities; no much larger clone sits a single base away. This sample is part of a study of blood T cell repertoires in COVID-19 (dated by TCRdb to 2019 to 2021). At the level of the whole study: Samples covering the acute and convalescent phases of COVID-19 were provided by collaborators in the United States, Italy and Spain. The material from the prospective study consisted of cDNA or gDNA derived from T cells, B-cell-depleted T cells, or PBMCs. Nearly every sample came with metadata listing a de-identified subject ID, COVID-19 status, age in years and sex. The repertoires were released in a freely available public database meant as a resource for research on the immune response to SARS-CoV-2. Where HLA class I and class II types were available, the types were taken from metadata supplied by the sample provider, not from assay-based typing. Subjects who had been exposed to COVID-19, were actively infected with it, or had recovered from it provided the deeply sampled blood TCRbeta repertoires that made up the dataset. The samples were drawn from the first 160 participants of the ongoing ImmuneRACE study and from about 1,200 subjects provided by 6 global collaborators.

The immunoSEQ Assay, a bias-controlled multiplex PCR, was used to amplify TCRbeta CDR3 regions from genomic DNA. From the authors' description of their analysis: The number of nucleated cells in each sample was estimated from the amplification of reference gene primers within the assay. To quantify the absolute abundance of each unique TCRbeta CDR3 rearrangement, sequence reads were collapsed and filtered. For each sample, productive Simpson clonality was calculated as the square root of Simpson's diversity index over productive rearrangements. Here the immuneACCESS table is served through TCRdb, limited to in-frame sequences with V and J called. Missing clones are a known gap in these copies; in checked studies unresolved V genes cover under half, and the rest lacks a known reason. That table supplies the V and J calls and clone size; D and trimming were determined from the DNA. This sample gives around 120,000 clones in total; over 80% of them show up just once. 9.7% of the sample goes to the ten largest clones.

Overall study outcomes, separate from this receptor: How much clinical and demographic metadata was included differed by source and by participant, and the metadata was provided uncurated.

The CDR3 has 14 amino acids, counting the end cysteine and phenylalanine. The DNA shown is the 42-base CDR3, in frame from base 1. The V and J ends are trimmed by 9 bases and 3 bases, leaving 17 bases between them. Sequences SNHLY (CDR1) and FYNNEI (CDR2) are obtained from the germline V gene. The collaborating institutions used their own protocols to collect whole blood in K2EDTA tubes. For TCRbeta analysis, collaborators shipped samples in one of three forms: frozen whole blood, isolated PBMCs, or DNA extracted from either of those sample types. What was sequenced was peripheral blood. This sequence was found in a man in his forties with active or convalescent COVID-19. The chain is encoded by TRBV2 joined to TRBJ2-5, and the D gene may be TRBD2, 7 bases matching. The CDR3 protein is CASRRGGIEETQYF. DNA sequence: TGTGCCAGTAGAAGGGGGGGTATTGAAGAGACCCAGTACTTC.